Listed here are 18 T cell receptor beta chains from one sample, sequenced in a study of tissue T cells after allogeneic stem cell transplantation. Specified time point: mouse harvest day 7 after allogeneic transplant. Each mouse received 10^7 T-cell-depleted marrow cells plus 10^6 splenic CD5+ T cells by tail vein. The protocol was immunoSEQ multiplex PCR, while the TCRdb copy is restricted to in-frame clones and leaves out a portion. The sample has more than 7,000 clones; approximately 55% are singletons. The sample comprised gut tissue. The receptors were gathered from a female BALB/c mouse given C57BL/6 T cells with graft-versus-host disease after an allogeneic hematopoietic cell transplant.

This clone qualifies as medium-sized. Gene names and germline match the mouse. CDR3 in amino acids: CASSLGLGDYAEQFF. The DNA read from the CDR3 is TGTGCTAGCAGTTTAGGGCTGGGAGACTATGCTGAGCAGTTC. V usage is TRBV29 and J usage is TRBJ2-1, with D perhaps matching TRBD2 (5 bases). The read gets to within 1 residue of the CDR3 end, and the germline J gene fills in the rest. Germline CDR1 is MSHET and CDR2 is SYDVDS. V lost 2 bases, J lost 2 bases, and 10 bases lay in between. The CDR3 contains 15 residues.

Regarding this clone: The germline and genes are mouse ones. The read finishes 1 residue shy of the CDR3 end, and the germline J gene is used to complete it. The chain employs TRBV5 and TRBJ2-2; 7 nucleotides line up with TRBD2. The CDR3 is 15 residues long. The J segment lost 0 bases and the V segment lost 4 bases, leaving 2 bases of the junction unmatched. Germline-derived CDR1 and CDR2 are LGHNA and YNLKQL (reference sequence). CDR3 residues: CASSRGLANTGQLYF. Partial CDR3 DNA: TGTGCCAGCAGCCGCGGACTGGCAAACACCGGGCAGCTCTAC.

In the case of this clone: Mouse names are used for the genes. The CDR3 end lies 1 residue beyond the end of the read and is filled in from the germline J gene. The J gene is TRBJ1-5, the V gene TRBV31; TRBD1 matches at 8 bases. This CDR3 contains 15 residues. From germline, CDR1 is GKSSPN and CDR2 SITVG. The ends lost 0 bases at V and 3 bases at J; junction bases unmatched: 4. CDR3 in amino acids: CAWSLTGQGNQAPLF. The covered CDR3 bases are TGTGCCTGGAGTCTAACTGGACAGGGCAACCAGGCTCCGCTT.

Note on this clone: Gene names refer to mouse genes. Read sequence stops 1 residue before the CDR3 end, and the germline J gene provides the missing end. The V gene is TRBV26, the J gene TRBJ1-3; 8 bases map to TRBD1. J was trimmed by 3 bases and V by 4 bases; bases with no gene match: 2. CDR1 and CDR2 from the germline V gene are KGHPV and FQNQEV (reference sequence). The CDR3 totals 14 residues. CDR3 protein: CASSRTGLGNTLYF. CDR3 bases read: TGTGCCAGCAGTCGGACAGGGCTTGGAAATACGCTCTAT.

This clone has more than one count but fewer than ten. Genes here carry mouse names. The missing CDR3 end, 1 residue past where the read stops, is filled in from the germline J gene. The chain links TRBV23 to TRBJ2-5; the listed D gene, TRBD2, was not tested against the DNA. Germline V CDR1 and CDR2: KGHTA, FQNQQP. The CDR3 consists of 14 residues. Partial CDR3 DNA: TGCTCCAGCAGTCAAGGGGGGCGCTTAGACACCCAGTAC. Translated, it gives CSSSQGGRLDTQY. The full CDR3 reads CSSSQGGRLDTQYF.

With respect to this clone: Gene names are mouse gene names. With the read ending 1 residue before the CDR3 end, the germline J gene is used to fill in that end. The V gene is TRBV31, the J gene TRBJ2-2; 9 nucleotides line up with TRBD2. Germline V gives CDR1 GKSSPN, CDR2 SITVG. CDR3 length: 15 amino acids. V lost 2 bases to trimming and J lost 4 bases; unmatched junction nucleotides: 5. CDR3 sequence reads: CAWSRLGAGTGQLYF. The part of the CDR3 DNA that was read is TGTGCCTGGAGTAGACTGGGGGCTGGCACCGGGCAGCTCTAC.

Comment on this clone: Genes and germline are mouse. The read terminates 1 residue ahead of where the CDR3 ends, so the germline J gene completes it. The chain joins TRBV23 to TRBJ1-3. This CDR3 has 13 amino acids. CDR1 is KGHTA and CDR2 is FQNQQP in the germline V gene. Incomplete CDR3 DNA: TGCTCCAGCAGTCAGGGGGCTGGAAATACGCTCTAT. Its translation: CSSSQGAGNTLY. The whole CDR3 region reads CSSSQGAGNTLYF.

About this clone itself: Genes here carry mouse names. The CDR3 goes on 1 residue after the read ends, and that part is filled in from the germline J gene. The chain couples TRBV26 to TRBJ1-5; D is unclear. V lost 4 bases, J lost 0 bases, and 10 bases lay in between. The germline V gene has CDR1 KGHPV and CDR2 FQNQEV (reference sequence). The CDR3 contains 15 residues. Here the CDR3 reads CASSPRRYNNQAPLF. The sequenced CDR3 bases are TGTGCCAGCAGTCCCCGCAGATATAACAACCAGGCTCCGCTT.

This clone has a handful of counts. Mouse germline and gene names are used. CDR3 bases read: TGTGCCAGCAGTGATTACAAAACTAGTGCAGAAACGCTGTAT. It translates to CASSDYKTSAETLY. The whole CDR3 sequence is CASSDYKTSAETLYF. V and J are TRBV13-1 and TRBJ2-3; no reliable D call. The CDR3 goes on 1 residue after the read ends, and that part is filled in from the germline J gene. Germline CDR1 NSHNY, CDR2 SYGAGN. V lost 1 base and J 0 bases, leaving 9 bases between the germline ends. The CDR3 is 15 residues long.

This clone was detected a few times. The gene symbols are mouse symbols. Read data end 1 residue before the CDR3 end; the end is taken from the germline J gene. V usage is TRBV12-1 and J usage is TRBJ2-4, with TRBD2 identical over 12 bases. Looked up from germline, CDR1 is SGHSN and CDR2 is HYEKVE. The trim removed 4 bases at V and 0 bases at J, leaving 4 bases unmatched. The CDR3 runs to 16 residues. This CDR3 reads CASSLDWGGSQNTLYF. The sequenced CDR3 bases are TGTGCCAGCTCCCTGGACTGGGGGGGAAGTCAAAACACCTTGTAC.

As regards this clone: Mouse names are used for the genes. The read terminates 1 residue ahead of where the CDR3 ends, so the germline J gene completes it. The chain has TRBV15 and TRBJ2-2, with 8 bases matching TRBD2. The germline V gene encodes CDR1 SGHND and CDR2 FRSKSL. Unmatched junction bases numbered 4, after V lost 3 bases and J lost 4 bases. The length of the CDR3 is 15 residues. The CDR3 protein is CASSLGGGRTGQLYF. The sequenced part of the CDR3 DNA is TGTGCCAGCAGTTTGGGGGGGGGCCGCACCGGGCAGCTCTAC.

As for this clone: Mouse gene names apply. Coverage ceases 1 residue before the CDR3 finishes, and the germline J gene fills in the end. This sequence joins TRBV17 and TRBJ1-1; 7 nucleotides line up with TRBD1. Trimming took 6 bases from V and 2 from J; bases not matched to a gene: 6. This CDR3 comprises 14 residues. Per the germline V gene, CDR1 is MNHDT and CDR2 is YYDKIL. The chain's CDR3 is CASRNRGGNTEVFF. The sequenced CDR3 bases are TGTGCTAGCAGGAACAGGGGAGGCAACACAGAAGTCTTC.

A few counts support this clone. The germline and genes are mouse ones. Read sequence stops 1 residue before the CDR3 end, and the germline J gene provides the missing end. J is TRBJ1-3 and V is TRBV3; 8 nucleotides align to TRBD1. The CDR3 covers 14 residues. J was trimmed by 2 bases and V by 5 bases; bases with no gene match: 2. Looked up from germline, CDR1 is SNHLY and CDR2 is FYNGKV (reference sequence). This CDR3 is CASSLQGAGNTLYF. The DNA read from the CDR3 is TGTGCCAGCAGCCTACAGGGGGCTGGAAATACGCTCTAT.

Notes on this clone: Mouse gene names apply. The read comes to an end 1 residue before the CDR3 does, leaving the germline J gene to fill in the end. This chain uses TRBV3 with TRBJ2-4; D remains ambiguous. The CDR3 covers 13 residues. V lost 2 bases and J 1 base, leaving 4 bases between the germline ends. The germline V gene has CDR1 SNHLY and CDR2 FYNGKV (reference sequence). The CDR3 sequence: CASSLRGQNTLYF. CDR3 DNA, as far as it was read: TGTGCCAGCAGCTTAAGGGGTCAAAACACCTTGTAC.

This clone was picked up a small number of times. Germline and genes here are mouse. Sequencing ends 1 residue short of the CDR3 end; the germline J gene provides the rest. V is TRBV13-2 and J is TRBJ2-7; the D gene is possibly TRBD1 (5 bases). Germline V gene data show CDR1 as NNHNN and CDR2 as SYGAGS (reference sequence). V dropped 2 bases and J dropped 3 bases, with 9 bases sitting between them. CDR3 length equals 13 residues. CDR3 sequence reads: CASGEGQLYEQYF. The sequenced CDR3 bases are TGTGCCAGCGGTGAAGGACAACTCTATGAACAGTAC.

This clone was counted only a few times. All gene names here are mouse names. The CDR3 extends 1 residue past the end of the read, so its final part is completed from the germline J gene. The chain carries TRBV13-3 and TRBJ2-4; no firm D call. CDR3 length: 11 residues. Germline CDR1 and CDR2: NNHDY and SYVADS. Trimming removed 5 bases from V and 6 bases from J, with 7 bases in between. CDR3 DNA, as far as it was read: TGTGCCAGCAGAAAGGACAACACCTTGTAC. Translating it yields CASRKDNTLY. The entire CDR3 is CASRKDNTLYF.

There are a few counts of this clone. Gene names are the mouse ones. The read comes to an end 1 residue before the CDR3 does, leaving the germline J gene to fill in the end. This chain uses TRBV26 with TRBJ1-2, with no clear D. CDR1 and CDR2 from the germline V gene are KGHPV and FQNQEV (reference sequence). This CDR3 is built from 13 residues. V was pared by 4 bases and J by 0 bases, with 6 bases between. The part of the CDR3 DNA that was read is TGTGCCAGCAGTCCTCGAGCAAACTCCGACTACACC. It translates to CASSPRANSDYT. Given in full, the CDR3 is CASSPRANSDYTF.

A note on this clone: Genes and germline are mouse. The DNA ends 1 residue before the CDR3 does, and the rest of the CDR3 is filled in from the germline J gene. The chain uses TRBV19 and TRBJ2-7; 11 bases agree with TRBD2. Trimming removed 3 bases from V and 6 bases from J; junction bases left unmatched: 2. CDR1 and CDR2 (germline): FNHDT, SITEND (reference sequence). The CDR3 contains 13 residues. CDR3 protein: CASSNWGGREQYF. CDR3 DNA (partial): TGTGCCAGCAGTAACTGGGGGGGCCGTGAACAGTAC.